This T cell receptor beta chain was retrieved from a study of blood T cell repertoires in COVID-19. For the study at large: The origin of the acute and convalescent COVID-19 samples was the United States, Italy and Spain. Sources were T cells, B-cell-depleted T cells, or PBMCs; the material itself was cDNA or gDNA.

Germline V gives CDR1 SNHLY, CDR2 FYNNEI. The CDR3 has 14 amino acids. V lost 7 bases to trimming and J lost 0 bases; unmatched junction nucleotides: 5. TCRdb's table, derived via immunoSEQ multiplex PCR, lists solely in-frame clones and lacks some. The data hold fewer than 400,000 clones, with roughly 87% observed a single time. Participants were aged roughly 18 to 100 years from roughly 26 US areas. Participants had their cohort set by participant-reported clinical history. The clonotype originates from a woman between 18 and 30 years old who had recovered from COVID-19. The chain has TRBV2 and TRBJ2-7, with TRBD2 identical over 8 bases. Sequenced sample: PBMCs or T cells enriched from blood (not recorded which). Here the CDR3 DNA reads TGTGCCAGCATCCGGGAGGGGAGCTCCTACGAGCAGTACTTC. Protein sequence: CASIREGSSYEQYF.